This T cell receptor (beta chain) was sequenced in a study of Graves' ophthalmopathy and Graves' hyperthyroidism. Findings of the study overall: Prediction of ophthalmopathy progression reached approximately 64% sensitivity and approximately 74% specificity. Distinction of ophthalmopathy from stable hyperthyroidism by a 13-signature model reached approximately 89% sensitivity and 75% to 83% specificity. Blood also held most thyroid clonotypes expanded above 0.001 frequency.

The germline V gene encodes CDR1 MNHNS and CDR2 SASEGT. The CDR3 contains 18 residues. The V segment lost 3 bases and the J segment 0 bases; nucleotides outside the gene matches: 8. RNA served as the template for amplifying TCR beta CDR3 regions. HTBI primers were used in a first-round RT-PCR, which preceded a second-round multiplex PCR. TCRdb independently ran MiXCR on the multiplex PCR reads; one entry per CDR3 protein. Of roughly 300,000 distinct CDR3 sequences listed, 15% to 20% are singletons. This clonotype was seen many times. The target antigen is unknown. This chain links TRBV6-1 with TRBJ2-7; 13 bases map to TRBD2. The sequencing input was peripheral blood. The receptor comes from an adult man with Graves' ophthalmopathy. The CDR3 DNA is TGTGCCAGCAGTGATGGGGGACTAGCGGGGACATTCTCCTACGAGCAGTACTTC. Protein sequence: CASSDGGLAGTFSYEQYF.